This TCR beta chain was found in a study of blood T cell repertoires in COVID-19. Study summary: There were acute and convalescent COVID-19 samples, and they came from the United States, Italy and Spain.

Some clones are missing from TCRdb's copy, which holds only in-frame ones; the method was immunoSEQ multiplex PCR. The table has 310,000 or so clones, approximately 90% seen once. Germline CDR1 SGHTA, CDR2 FQGNSA. The CDR3 has 15 residues. V was pared by 1 base and J by 0 bases, with 7 bases between. The chain employs TRBV7-2 and TRBJ2-1; no clear D gene. The sequenced sample was PBMCs or T cells enriched from blood (not recorded which). The sequence was collected from a woman in her thirties or forties who had recovered from COVID-19. CDR3 DNA: TGTGCCAGCAGCTTAGGAACTTACTCCTACAATGAGCAGTTCTTC. This gives the protein CASSLGTYSYNEQFF.